The rows below give T cell receptor beta chains drawn from one sample of a study of T cell responses to AZD1222 COVID-19 vaccine. TCRdb's table, derived via immunoSEQ multiplex PCR, lists solely in-frame clones and lacks some. The sample contains fewer than 200,000 clones, 85% to 95% of which appear only once. The starting material was peripheral blood, obtained on day 0 of AZD1222 vaccination. The receptor set was obtained from an adult in good health. CDR3s include the opening cysteine and the closing phenylalanine or tryptophan. A D gene is named only where the DNA matches it firmly. Clone size is shown for a subset of rows, as once, few, many or a class of expanded clone.

TRBV5-4	TRBJ2-5	NA	TRBD2	CASSKGLAGTEETQYF	TGTGCCAGCAGCAAGGGACTAGCGGGGACGGAAGAGACCCAGTACTTC
TRBV19	TRBJ2-3	NA	NA	CASYPGLSTDTQYF	TGTGCCAGCTACCCGGGCCTTTCGACAGATACGCAGTATTTT
TRBV28	TRBJ1-4	NA	NA	CASSLPGAEKLFF	TGTGCCAGCAGTTTACCCGGGGCTGAAAAACTGTTTTTT
TRBV27	TRBJ1-6	NA	NA	CASSLSPYSSYNSPLHF	TGTGCCAGCAGTTTATCCCCCTATAGCTCCTATAATTCACCCCTCCACTTT
TRBV6-5	TRBJ2-5	NA	NA	CASSYSIEVETQYF	TGTGCCAGCAGTTACTCCATAGAGGTAGAGACCCAGTACTTC
TRBV2	TRBJ1-6	once	NA	CASSAPGRGDSPLHF	TGTGCCAGCAGTGCTCCGGGCAGGGGCGATTCACCCCTCCACTTT
TRBV7-2	TRBJ1-5	NA	NA	CASSAQFNSNQPQHF	TGTGCCAGCAGCGCGCAGTTCAATAGCAATCAGCCCCAGCATTTT
TRBV21-1	TRBJ2-1	NA	NA	CASSKEWVWGGSSYNEQFF	TGTGCCAGCAGCAAAGAATGGGTGTGGGGGGGAAGCTCCTACAATGAGCAGTTCTTC
TRBV2	TRBJ1-4	NA	NA	CASRVPRVAGDSEKLFF	TGTGCCAGCAGGGTTCCCCGAGTCGCAGGAGATAGCGAAAAACTGTTTTTT
TRBV28	TRBJ2-1	NA	NA	CASSFAGLSYNEQFF	TGTGCCAGCAGTTTCGCGGGACTCTCCTACAATGAGCAGTTCTTC
TRBV4-2	TRBJ2-7	NA	NA	CASSQGAGMVNEQYF	TGTGCCAGCAGCCAAGGCGCCGGGATGGTCAACGAGCAGTACTTC
TRBV11-3	TRBJ1-1	NA	NA	CASSLGPVGSAEAFF	TGTGCCAGCAGCTTAGGTCCAGTCGGGTCCGCTGAAGCTTTCTTT
TRBV10-3	TRBJ2-2	NA	TRBD2	CAPLAGGSPGELFF	TGTGCCCCCCTAGCGGGGGGCTCCCCCGGGGAGCTGTTTTTT
TRBV9	TRBJ2-1	NA	NA	CASSPRGSRPNEQFF	TGTGCCAGCAGCCCCCGAGGTTCAAGGCCCAATGAGCAGTTCTTC
TRBV6-5	TRBJ2-2	NA	TRBD1	CASRAGTGSGGELFF	TGTGCCAGCAGGGCCGGGACAGGGTCCGGCGGGGAGCTGTTTTTT
TRBV6-5	TRBJ1-5	NA	NA	CATLTTLSNQPQHF	TGTGCCACCCTGACGACCCTAAGCAATCAGCCCCAGCATTTT
TRBV2	TRBJ2-7	NA	NA	CASSYRVVEQYF	TGTGCCAGCAGTTACAGGGTGGTCGAGCAGTACTTC
TRBV28	TRBJ2-2	NA	TRBD2	CASSQHRGLAGGTSGELFF	TGTGCCAGCAGTCAACACAGGGGACTAGCGGGGGGTACGTCCGGGGAGCTGTTTTTT
TRBV15	TRBJ1-4	NA	TRBD1	CATSRPGQGNEKLFF	TGTGCCACCAGCAGACCGGGACAGGGGAATGAAAAACTGTTTTTT
TRBV5-1	TRBJ2-7	NA	TRBD2	CASSLTSGAVYEQYF	TGCGCCAGCAGCTTGACTAGCGGGGCCGTCTACGAGCAGTACTTC
TRBV12-5	TRBJ1-1	once	NA	CASGLVVAASNTEAFF	TGTGCTAGTGGTTTGGTCGTAGCCGCATCGAACACTGAAGCTTTCTTT
TRBV5-1	TRBJ1-1	NA	TRBD1	CASSLGGGFNTEAFF	TGCGCCAGCAGCTTGGGAGGGGGCTTTAACACTGAAGCTTTCTTT
TRBV4-2	TRBJ1-2	NA	NA	CASSQDEVRGGYTF	TGTGCCAGCAGCCAAGATGAGGTGAGAGGCGGCTACACCTTC
TRBV6-6	TRBJ2-5	NA	TRBD2	CASSYLGLAQETQYF	TGTGCCAGCAGTTACTTGGGACTAGCCCAAGAGACCCAGTACTTC
TRBV6-4	TRBJ2-2	NA	TRBD2	CASSRTSGGANTGELFF	TGTGCCAGCAGTCGGACTAGCGGGGGAGCGAACACCGGGGAGCTGTTTTTT
TRBV29-1	TRBJ1-2	NA	NA	CSVSRDVPNYGYTF	TGCAGCGTAAGTCGGGACGTCCCTAACTATGGCTACACCTTC
TRBV9	TRBJ1-6	NA	TRBD1	CASSVTGGSNSPLHF	TGTGCCAGCAGCGTCACAGGGGGCTCTAATTCACCCCTCCACTTT
TRBV15	TRBJ2-7	NA	NA	CATSRTWDGTYEQYF	TGTGCCACCAGCAGGACCTGGGACGGGACCTACGAGCAGTACTTC
TRBV6-5	TRBJ2-7	NA	TRBD2	CASSLEGGGYEQYF	TGTGCCAGCTCACTCGAGGGCGGGGGCTACGAGCAGTACTTC
TRBV7-8	TRBJ1-5	NA	NA	CASSFYDNQPQHF	TGTGCCAGCAGCTTTTACGACAATCAGCCCCAGCATTTT
TRBV3-1/TRBV3-2	TRBJ2-5	NA	TRBD2	CASTPLAGDGETQYF	TGTGCCAGCACGCCCTTAGCGGGGGACGGGGAGACCCAGTACTTC
TRBV7-2	TRBJ2-1	NA	NA	CASSREGAGPYNEQFF	TGTGCCAGCAGCCGGGAGGGGGCGGGACCCTACAATGAGCAGTTCTTC
TRBV5-8	TRBJ1-4	NA	NA	CASSLGWARNEKLFF	TGTGCCAGCAGCTTGGGTTGGGCAAGGAACGAAAAACTGTTTTTT
TRBV6-1	TRBJ1-6	NA	NA	CASSEGLRLTGF	TGTGCCAGCAGTGAAGGCCTTCGATTAACGGGGTTT
TRBV5-6	TRBJ2-5	NA	NA	CASSTSETQYF	TGTGCCAGCAGCACTAGCGAGACCCAGTACTTC
TRBV6-5	TRBJ2-5	NA	TRBD1	CASRGTGGGKTQYF	TGTGCCAGCAGGGGGACAGGGGGCGGTAAGACCCAGTACTTC
TRBV27	TRBJ1-6	NA	NA	CASSSLGAGSPLHF	TGTGCCAGCAGTTCCCTAGGGGCGGGTTCACCCCTCCACTTT
TRBV9	TRBJ2-1	NA	TRBD1	CASSRTGGNNEQFF	TGTGCCAGCAGCCGGACAGGCGGAAACAATGAGCAGTTCTTC
TRBV7-2	TRBJ1-5	NA	NA	CASSNYNQPQHF	TGTGCCAGCAGCAATTACAATCAGCCCCAGCATTTT
TRBV3-1/TRBV3-2	TRBJ2-3	NA	NA	CASSQEVGSGTDTQYF	TGTGCCAGCAGCCAAGAAGTGGGGAGCGGAACAGATACGCAGTATTTT
TRBV12-3/TRBV12-4	TRBJ1-5	NA	TRBD1	CASTDRGPQPQHF	TGTGCCAGCACGGACAGGGGGCCCCAGCCCCAGCATTTT
TRBV15	TRBJ1-1	few	TRBD1	CATSRGGQGDTEAFF	TGTGCCACCAGCAGAGGTGGGCAGGGGGACACTGAAGCTTTCTTT
TRBV5-4	TRBJ1-2	NA	NA	CASSLNRDHGYTF	TGTGCCAGCAGCTTGAACAGGGACCATGGCTACACCTTC
TRBV7-2	TRBJ2-4	NA	TRBD1	CASSSGTGGAGYIQYF	TGTGCCAGCAGCTCGGGGACAGGGGGCGCAGGGTACATTCAGTACTTC
TRBV14	TRBJ1-1	NA	NA	CASSHVRNTEAFF	TGTGCCAGCAGCCACGTCAGGAACACTGAAGCTTTCTTT
TRBV28	TRBJ1-2	NA	NA	CASRRQSEGYTF	TGTGCCAGCAGACGACAGTCCGAAGGCTACACCTTC
TRBV11-2	TRBJ2-5	once	TRBD2	CASSWRGARQTQYF	TGTGCCAGCAGCTGGCGGGGGGCCAGGCAGACCCAGTACTTC
TRBV2	TRBJ1-1	NA	NA	CASSTANTEAFF	TGTGCCAGTTCGACCGCGAACACTGAAGCTTTCTTT
TRBV30	TRBJ2-3	NA	TRBD2	CAWSSGGSTDTQYF	TGTGCCTGGAGTAGCGGGGGGTCCACAGATACGCAGTATTTT
TRBV29-1	TRBJ2-1	NA	NA	CSVDRLVGYNEQFF	TGCAGCGTTGATCGGTTGGTAGGTTACAATGAGCAGTTCTTC
TRBV7-8	TRBJ1-6	NA	NA	CASSSYRGPGSPLHF	TGTGCCAGCAGCTCTTACCGGGGACCCGGTTCACCCCTCCACTTT
TRBV2	TRBJ1-4	NA	TRBD1	CASSVDRANEKLFF	TGTGCCAGCAGTGTAGACAGGGCTAATGAAAAACTGTTTTTT
TRBV6-5	TRBJ1-1	NA	TRBD1	CASFQGGANTEAFF	TGTGCCAGCTTCCAAGGGGGCGCGAACACTGAAGCTTTCTTT
TRBV25-1	TRBJ1-2	NA	NA	CASSELTNSPNYGYTF	TGTGCCAGCAGTGAATTAACTAACAGCCCTAACTATGGCTACACCTTC
TRBV19	TRBJ2-5	NA	NA	CASRARETQYF	TGTGCCAGTAGAGCACGGGAGACCCAGTACTTC